The 7 T cell receptor beta chains reported below all come from one sample, sequenced in a study of T cells in Graves' hyperthyroidism and ophthalmopathy. What was amplified from RNA transcripts were TCR beta CDR3 regions. Researchers ran a first-round RT-PCR on the TCR CDR3 using the HTBI primer set. TCRdb passed the multiplex PCR reads through MiXCR, listing each CDR3 protein once. Found here are about 620,000 distinct CDR3 sequences, 15% to 20% of them singletons; the top ten hold less than 4.5%. The sequenced sample was blood. All receptors derive from a woman aged 25 to 39 with Graves' hyperthyroidism.

This clonotype was picked up a small number of times. The rearrangement links TRBV19 to TRBJ2-1; 15 nucleotides match TRBD2. The CDR3 consists of 19 residues. Germline V gene lookup returns CDR1 LNHDA and CDR2 SQIVND (reference sequence). V gave up 2 bases and J gave up 5 bases; unmatched junction bases: 10. This CDR3 reads CASSIPGLAGGIRDNEQFF. As DNA, the CDR3 is TGTGCCAGTAGTATACCGGGACTAGCGGGAGGAATAAGAGACAATGAGCAGTTCTTC.

V usage is TRBV29-1 and J usage is TRBJ1-1, with D unclear. Trimming pared 2 bases from V and 2 bases from J, leaving 3 bases between. Germline lookup yields CDR1 SQVTM and CDR2 ANQGSEA. The CDR3 has 11 residues. The CDR3 protein is CSVERNTEAFF. The CDR3 coding sequence is TGCAGCGTTGAAAGAAACACTGAAGCTTTCTTT.

In this sample, this clonotype turned up many times. The gene calls are TRBV12-3 or TRBV12-4 and TRBJ2-2; 7 bases are shared with TRBD1. Trimming at V came to 3 bases and at J to 0 bases, leaving 1 base not matched to a gene. The CDR3 is 15 amino acids. CDR3 in DNA: TGTGCCAGCAGTTTCGGACAGGCGAACACCGGGGAGCTGTTTTTT. Translation gives CASSFGQANTGELFF.

The table lists this clonotype with many counts. The rearrangement joins TRBV18 to TRBJ1-3; 11 bases align to TRBD1. Germline CDR1 KGHSH, CDR2 LQKENI. The CDR3 extends over 13 amino acids. V lost 10 bases to trimming and J lost 8 bases; unmatched junction nucleotides: 7. In DNA form, the CDR3 reads TGTGCCACCGGACAGGGGGCCGGAGACACCATATATTTT. Its translation: CATGQGAGDTIYF.

This chain uses TRBV20-1 with TRBJ2-7; maybe TRBD2 (5 bases). Germline V gene lookup returns CDR1 DFQATT and CDR2 SNEGSKA (reference sequence). This CDR3 contains 16 residues. V was pared by 1 base and J by 2 bases, with 18 bases between. The DNA of the CDR3 is TGCAGTGCTAGAGCCCAAACACTAGAAGCCCCCTACGAGCAGTACTTC. It encodes CSARAQTLEAPYEQYF.

This clonotype was seen ten or more times. This chain joins TRBV30 and TRBJ1-2; D not resolved. Germline V gives CDR1 GTSNPN, CDR2 SVGIG (reference sequence). The CDR3 loop spans 11 amino acids. Trimming shortened V by 3 bases and J by 0 bases, and 2 bases separated the two germline ends. Here the CDR3 DNA reads TGTGCCTGGAGCCCTAACTATGGCTACACCTTC. Its translation: CAWSPNYGYTF.

For this clonotype: The junction departs from the called germline gene at one end, perhaps through a read error. The chain has TRBV15 and TRBJ1-3, with no clear D. Germline loops: CDR1 LNHNV, CDR2 YYDKDF (reference sequence). This CDR3 contains 14 residues. The CDR3: CVTSRAKTGNTIYF. The CDR3 DNA follows: TGTGTCACCAGCAGAGCGAAGACTGGAAACACCATATATTTT. The whole variable domain, filled in from reference TRBV15 and TRBJ1-3, reads DAMVIQNPRYQVTQFGKPVTLSCSQTLNHNVMYWYQQKSSQAPKLLFHYYDKDFNNEADTPDNFQSRRPNTSFCFLDIRSPGLGDTAMYLCVTSRAKTGNTIYFGEGSWLTVV.